The clone carrying this TCR beta chain was seen only once. Its antigen is still unknown. It may be a read error: a sequence one base away is much more abundant. The data derive from a study of T-cell reconstitution after alpha-beta-depleted transplantation in children. The TCRbeta library was prepared with unique molecular identifiers. Via MiXCR, TCRdb re-called the PCR reads, giving one row per CDR3 protein. The table has fewer than 350,000 distinct CDR3 sequences, 10% seen once. CDR1 is SGHDT and CDR2 is YYEEEE in the germline V gene. The length of the CDR3 is 14 residues. Study-wide results and caveats: Several hundred graft clones that had expanded were reportedly the source of alpha-beta T cells about two months after transplant. The authors attributed T-cell counts and diversity one year after transplant mostly to newly produced T cells. Recipient T cells and thymic progenitors that survived gave rise to the high TCRbeta diversity observed at day 60 in some patients.

V and J are TRBV5-6 and TRBJ2-7; 8 positions agree with TRBD2. Source: PBMCs, taken before TCRalphabeta/CD19-depleted stem cell transplant. The source is a boy younger than two with acute myeloid leukemia, due to receive a stem cell transplant. The CDR3 loop reads CASGLWTSFYEQYF. DNA for the CDR3: TGTGCCAGCGGCTTGTGGACTAGCTTCTACGAGCAGTACTTC. The variable domain in full, completed from reference TRBV5-6 and TRBJ2-7, reads DAGVTQSPTHLIKTRGQQVTLRCSPKSGHDTVSWYQQALGQGPQFIFQYYEEEERQRGNFPDRFSGHQFPNYSSELNVNALLLGDSALYLCASGLWTSFYEQYFGPGTRLTVT.